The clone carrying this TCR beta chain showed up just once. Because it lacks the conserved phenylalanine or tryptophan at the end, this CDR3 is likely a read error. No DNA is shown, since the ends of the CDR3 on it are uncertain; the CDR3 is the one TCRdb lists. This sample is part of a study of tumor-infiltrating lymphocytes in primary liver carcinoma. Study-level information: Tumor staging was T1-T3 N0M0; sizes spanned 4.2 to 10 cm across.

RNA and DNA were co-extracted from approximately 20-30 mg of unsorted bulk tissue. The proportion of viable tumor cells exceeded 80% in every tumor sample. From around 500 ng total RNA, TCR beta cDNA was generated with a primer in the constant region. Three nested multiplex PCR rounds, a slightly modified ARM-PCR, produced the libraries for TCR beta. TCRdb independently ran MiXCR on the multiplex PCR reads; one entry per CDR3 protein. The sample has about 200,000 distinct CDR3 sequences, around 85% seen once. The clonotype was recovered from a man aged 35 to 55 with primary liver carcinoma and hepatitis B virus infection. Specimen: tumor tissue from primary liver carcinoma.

CDR3 region: CGSSRTLVSPFHY. The rearrangement links TRBV11-1 to TRBJ1-6; TRBD1, as called in the table, went unchecked against the DNA. The CDR3 contains 13 residues when both ends are counted. The germline gives CDR1 SGHAT, CDR2 FQDESV (reference sequence).